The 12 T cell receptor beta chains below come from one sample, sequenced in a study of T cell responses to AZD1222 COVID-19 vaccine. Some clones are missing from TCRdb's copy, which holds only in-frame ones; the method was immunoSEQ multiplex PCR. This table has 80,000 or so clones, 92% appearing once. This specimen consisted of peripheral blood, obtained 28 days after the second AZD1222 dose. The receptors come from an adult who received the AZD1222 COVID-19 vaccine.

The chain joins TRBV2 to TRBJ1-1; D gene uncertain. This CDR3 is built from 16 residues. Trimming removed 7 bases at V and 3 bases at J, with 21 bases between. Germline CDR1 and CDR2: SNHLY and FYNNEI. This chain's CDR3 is CASNSPAGRGDTEAFF. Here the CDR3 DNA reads TGTGCCAGCAATAGCCCGGCAGGTCGAGGAGACACTGAAGCTTTCTTT.

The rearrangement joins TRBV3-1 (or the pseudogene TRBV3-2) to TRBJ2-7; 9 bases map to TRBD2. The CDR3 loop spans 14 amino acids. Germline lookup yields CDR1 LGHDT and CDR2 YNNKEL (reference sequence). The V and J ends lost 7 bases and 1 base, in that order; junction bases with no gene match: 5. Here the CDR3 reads CASTATSGSYEQYF. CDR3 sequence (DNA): TGTGCCAGCACCGCGACTAGCGGATCCTACGAGCAGTACTTC.

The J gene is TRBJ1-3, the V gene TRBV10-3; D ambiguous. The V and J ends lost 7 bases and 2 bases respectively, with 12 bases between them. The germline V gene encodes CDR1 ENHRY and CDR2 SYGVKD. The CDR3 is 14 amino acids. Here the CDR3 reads CAITTAGAGNTIYF. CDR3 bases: TGTGCCATCACTACAGCCGGGGCTGGAAACACCATATATTTT.

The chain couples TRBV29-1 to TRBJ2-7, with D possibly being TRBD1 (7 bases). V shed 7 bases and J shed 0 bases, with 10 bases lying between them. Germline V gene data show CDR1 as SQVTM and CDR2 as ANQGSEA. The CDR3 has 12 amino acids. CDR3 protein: CSGGDSSYEQYF. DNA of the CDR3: TGCAGCGGGGGGGACAGCTCCTACGAGCAGTACTTC.

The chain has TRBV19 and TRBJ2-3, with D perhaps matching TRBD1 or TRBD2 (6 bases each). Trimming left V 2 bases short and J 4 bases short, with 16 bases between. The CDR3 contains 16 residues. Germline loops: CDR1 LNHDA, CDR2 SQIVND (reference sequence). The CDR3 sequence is CASSIRGAGAADTQYF. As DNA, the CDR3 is TGTGCCAGTAGTATAAGGGGGGCAGGGGCCGCAGATACGCAGTATTTT.

The DNA of the CDR3 is TGCAGCGTTTCTTACCAAGAGACCCAGTACTTC. Translated: CSVSYQETQYF. The rearrangement uses TRBV29-1 and TRBJ2-5; D is unclear. Germline loops: CDR1 SQVTM, CDR2 ANQGSEA. There are 11 residues in the CDR3. Trimming cost V 5 bases and J 0 bases, with 4 bases left between them.

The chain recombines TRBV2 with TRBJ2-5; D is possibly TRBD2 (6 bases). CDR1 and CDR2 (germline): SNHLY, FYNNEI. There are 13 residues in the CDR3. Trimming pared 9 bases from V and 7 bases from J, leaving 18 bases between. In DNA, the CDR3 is TGTGCCAGTTCGCCCGGGGAGGACGTGACCCAGTACTTC. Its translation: CASSPGEDVTQYF.

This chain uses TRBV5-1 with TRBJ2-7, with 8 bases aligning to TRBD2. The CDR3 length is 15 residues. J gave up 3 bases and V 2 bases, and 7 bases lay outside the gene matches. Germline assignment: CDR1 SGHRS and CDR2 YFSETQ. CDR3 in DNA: TGCGCCAGCAGCTTCGGGACTAGTGGGTTCTACGAGCAGTACTTC. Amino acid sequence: CASSFGTSGFYEQYF.

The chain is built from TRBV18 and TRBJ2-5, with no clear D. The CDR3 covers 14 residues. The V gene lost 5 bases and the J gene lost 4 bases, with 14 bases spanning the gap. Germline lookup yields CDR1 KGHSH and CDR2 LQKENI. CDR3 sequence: CASSSVGSGETQYF. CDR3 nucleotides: TGTGCCAGCTCATCTGTAGGAAGTGGAGAGACCCAGTACTTC.

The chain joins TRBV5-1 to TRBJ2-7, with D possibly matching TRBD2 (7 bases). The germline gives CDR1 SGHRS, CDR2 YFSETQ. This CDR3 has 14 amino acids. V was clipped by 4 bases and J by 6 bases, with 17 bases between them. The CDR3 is CASSTGYREGEQYF. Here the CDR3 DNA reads TGCGCCAGCAGCACAGGATACAGGGAGGGCGAGCAGTACTTC.

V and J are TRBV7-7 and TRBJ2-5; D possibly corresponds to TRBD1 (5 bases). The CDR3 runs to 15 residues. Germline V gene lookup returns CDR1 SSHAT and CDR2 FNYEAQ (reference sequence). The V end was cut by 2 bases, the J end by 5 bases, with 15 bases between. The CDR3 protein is CASSLMGQGLETQYF. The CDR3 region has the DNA TGTGCCAGCAGCTTAATGGGGCAGGGTTTGGAGACCCAGTACTTC.

The CDR3: CASSASRGPSPLHF. The DNA for the CDR3 is TGTGCCAGCAGCGCGAGCAGGGGGCCTTCACCCCTCCACTTT. The chain employs TRBV9 and TRBJ1-6; 8 bases are a match to TRBD1. This CDR3 is 14 amino acids long. Losses at the gene ends were 3 bases for V and 9 bases for J; bases not matched to a gene: 5. The germline CDR1 and CDR2 sequences are SGDLS and YYNGEE.